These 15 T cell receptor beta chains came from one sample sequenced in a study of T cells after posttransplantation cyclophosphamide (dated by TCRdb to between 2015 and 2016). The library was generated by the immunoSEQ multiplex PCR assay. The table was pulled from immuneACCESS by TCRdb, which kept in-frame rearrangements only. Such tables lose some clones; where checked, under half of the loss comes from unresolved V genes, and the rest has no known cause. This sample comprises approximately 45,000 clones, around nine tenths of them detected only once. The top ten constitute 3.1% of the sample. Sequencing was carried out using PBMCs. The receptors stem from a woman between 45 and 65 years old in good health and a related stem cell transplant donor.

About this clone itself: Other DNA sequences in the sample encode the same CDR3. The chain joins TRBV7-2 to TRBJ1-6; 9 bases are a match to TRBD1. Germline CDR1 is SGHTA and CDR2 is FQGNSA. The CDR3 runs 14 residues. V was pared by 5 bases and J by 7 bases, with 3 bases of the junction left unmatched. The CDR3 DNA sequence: TGTGCCAGCAGCCCACAGGGGGCGAATTCACCCCTCCACTTT. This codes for CASSPQGANSPLHF. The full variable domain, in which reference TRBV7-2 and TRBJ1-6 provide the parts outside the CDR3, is GAGVSQSPSNKVTEKGKDVELRCDPISGHTALYWYRQSLGQGLEFLIYFQGNSAPDKSGLPSDRFSAERTGGSVSTLTIQRTQQEDSAVYLCASSPQGANSPLHFGNGTRLTVT.

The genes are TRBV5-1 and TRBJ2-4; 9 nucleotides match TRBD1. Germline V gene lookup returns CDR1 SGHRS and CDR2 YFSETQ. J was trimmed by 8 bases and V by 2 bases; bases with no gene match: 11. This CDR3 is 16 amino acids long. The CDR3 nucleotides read TGCGCCAGCAGCTTCCGGGACAGGGCGGGTGTGGACATTCAGTACTTC. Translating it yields CASSFRDRAGVDIQYF.

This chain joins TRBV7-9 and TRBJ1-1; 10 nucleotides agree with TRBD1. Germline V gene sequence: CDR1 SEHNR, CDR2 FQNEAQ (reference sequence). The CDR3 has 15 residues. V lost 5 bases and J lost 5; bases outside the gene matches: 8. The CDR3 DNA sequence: TGTGCCAGCAGCGAGGACAGGGGGTTACGAACTGAAGCTTTCTTT. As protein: CASSEDRGLRTEAFF.

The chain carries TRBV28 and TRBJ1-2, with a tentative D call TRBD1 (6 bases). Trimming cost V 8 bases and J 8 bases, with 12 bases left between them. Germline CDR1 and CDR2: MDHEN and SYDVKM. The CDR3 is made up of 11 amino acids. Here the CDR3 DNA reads TGTGCCAGCCGGACAGTAGGCGGCTACACCTTC. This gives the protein CASRTVGGYTF.

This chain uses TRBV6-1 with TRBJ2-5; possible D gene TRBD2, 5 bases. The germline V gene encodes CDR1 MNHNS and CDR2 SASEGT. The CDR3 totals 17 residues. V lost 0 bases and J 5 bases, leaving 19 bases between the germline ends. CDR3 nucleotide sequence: TGTGCCAGCAGTGAAGCCTCTGGGGTCGAGGGCTGGGAGACCCAGTACTTC. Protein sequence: CASSEASGVEGWETQYF.

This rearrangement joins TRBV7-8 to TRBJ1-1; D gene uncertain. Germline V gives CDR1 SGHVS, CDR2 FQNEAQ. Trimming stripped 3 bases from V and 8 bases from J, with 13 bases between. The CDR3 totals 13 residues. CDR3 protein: CASSLGGKVEAFF. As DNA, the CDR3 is TGTGCCAGCAGCTTGGGAGGGAAGGTGGAAGCTTTCTTT.

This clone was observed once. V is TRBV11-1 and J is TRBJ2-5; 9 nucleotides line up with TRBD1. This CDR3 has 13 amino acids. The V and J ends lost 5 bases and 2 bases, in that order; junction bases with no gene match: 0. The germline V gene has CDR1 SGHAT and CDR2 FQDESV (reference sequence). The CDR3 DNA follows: TGTGCCAGCAGCGGGACAGGGCAAGAGACCCAGTACTTC. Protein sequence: CASSGTGQETQYF.

CDR3 sequence: CASRVRDRGIGGELFF. The CDR3 DNA reads TGTGCCAGCAGAGTCCGGGACAGGGGTATCGGAGGGGAGCTGTTTTTT. The chain employs TRBV2 and TRBJ2-2, with 10 nucleotides matching TRBD1. Looked up from germline, CDR1 is SNHLY and CDR2 is FYNNEI. The CDR3 sequence is 16 residues long. Losses at the gene ends were 6 bases for V and 8 bases for J; bases not matched to a gene: 12. Complete variable domain (other parts from reference TRBV2 and TRBJ2-2): EPEVTQTPSHQVTQMGQEVILRCVPISNHLYFYWYRQILGQKVEFLVSFYNNEISEKSEIFDDQFSVERPDGSNFTLKIRSTKLEDSAMYFCASRVRDRGIGGELFFGEGSRLTVL.

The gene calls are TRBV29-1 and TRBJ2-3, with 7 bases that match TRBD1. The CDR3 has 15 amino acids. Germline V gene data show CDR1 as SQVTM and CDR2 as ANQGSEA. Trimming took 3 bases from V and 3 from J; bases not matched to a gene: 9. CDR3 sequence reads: CSVDLGTVSTDTQYF. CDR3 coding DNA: TGCAGCGTTGATTTGGGGACAGTCTCTACAGATACGCAGTATTTT.

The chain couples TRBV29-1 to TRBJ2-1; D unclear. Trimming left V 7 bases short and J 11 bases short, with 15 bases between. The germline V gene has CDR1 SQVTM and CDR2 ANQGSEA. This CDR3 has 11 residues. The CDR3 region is CSAPLLAKQFF. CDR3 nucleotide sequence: TGCAGCGCCCCCCTGTTGGCCAAGCAGTTCTTC.

CDR3 coding DNA: TGTGCCAGCAGCTTGGTATCCCAGCGGGGTATAGGCACAGATACGCAGTATTTT. As protein: CASSLVSQRGIGTDTQYF. The genes are TRBV5-4 and TRBJ2-3, with 7 positions matching TRBD2. CDR1 and CDR2 (germline): SGHNT, YYREEE (reference sequence). This CDR3 region has 18 residues. V lost 0 bases to trimming and J lost 1 base; unmatched junction nucleotides: 11.

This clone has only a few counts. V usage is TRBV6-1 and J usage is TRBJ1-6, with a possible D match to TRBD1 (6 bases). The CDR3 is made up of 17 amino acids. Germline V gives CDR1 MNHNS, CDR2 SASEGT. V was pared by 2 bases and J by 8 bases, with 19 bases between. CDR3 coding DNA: TGTGCCAGCAGTGAAAAGTCTTGGACAGCCTTTGATTCACCCCTCCACTTT. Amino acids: CASSEKSWTAFDSPLHF.

This chain's CDR3 is CASSSRQGGLFF. In DNA, the CDR3 is TGTGCCAGCAGTTCAAGACAGGGTGGACTGTTTTTT. The genes are TRBV11-1 and TRBJ1-4, with TRBD1 matching over 7 bases. In germline, CDR1 is SGHAT, CDR2 FQDESV (reference sequence). The CDR3 sequence is 12 residues long. The J segment lost 13 bases and the V segment lost 6 bases, leaving 8 bases of the junction unmatched. The full variable domain, in which reference TRBV11-1 and TRBJ1-4 provide the parts outside the CDR3, is EAEVAQSPRYKITEKSQAVAFWCDPISGHATLYWYRQILGQGPELLVQFQDESVVDDSQLPKDRFSAERLKGVDSTLKIQPAELGDSAMYLCASSSRQGGLFFGSGTQLSVL.

The CDR3 DNA follows: TGCGCCAGCAGCTTGACAGGGGGAAATACTGAAGCTTTCTTT. Its protein product is CASSLTGGNTEAFF. The chain employs TRBV5-1 and TRBJ1-1; TRBD1 aligns across 8 bases. Germline V gene data show CDR1 as SGHRS and CDR2 as YFSETQ. The CDR3 has 14 residues. With V trimmed by 1 base and J by 5 bases, 4 bases remained unmatched.

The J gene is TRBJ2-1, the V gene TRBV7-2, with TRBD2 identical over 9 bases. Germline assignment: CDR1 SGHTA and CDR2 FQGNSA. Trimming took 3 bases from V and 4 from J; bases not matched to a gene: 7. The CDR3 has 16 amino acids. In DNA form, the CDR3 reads TGTGCCAGCAGCTTTTACCTAGCGGGGTCATACAATGAGCAGTTCTTC. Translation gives CASSFYLAGSYNEQFF.